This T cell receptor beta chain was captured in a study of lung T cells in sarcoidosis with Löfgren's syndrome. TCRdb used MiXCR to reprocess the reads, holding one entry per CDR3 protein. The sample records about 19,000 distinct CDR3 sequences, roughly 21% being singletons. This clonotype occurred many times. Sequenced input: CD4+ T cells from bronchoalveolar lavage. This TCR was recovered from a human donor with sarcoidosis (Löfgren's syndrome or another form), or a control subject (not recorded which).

CDR3: CASSFQGDGEQYF. For the CDR3, the DNA is TGTGCCAGCAGCTTTCAGGGTGACGGCGAGCAGTACTTC. The chain has TRBV11-3 and TRBJ2-7; D is perhaps TRBD1 (5 bases). There are 13 residues in the CDR3. The germline V and J ends were trimmed by 3 bases and 6 bases, with 12 bases remaining between them. CDR1 is SGHNT, CDR2 YENEEA, per germline.